These 10 T cell receptor beta chains came from one sample sequenced in a study of CD8+ T cells in alopecia areata. Sequencing relied on a cDNA template that was reverse transcribed from extracted RNA. Sequencing was performed with immunoSEQ multiplex PCR; in TCRdb, only in-frame clones are kept and a portion is missing. The repertoire consists of roughly 120,000 clones, none detected only once. The sequencing input was lesional skin. The receptors originated from a C3H/HeJ mouse with alopecia areata. This mouse strain has H2-k as its MHC haplotype.

Many counts were recorded for this clone. Each gene name is a mouse one. The missing CDR3 end, 4 residues past where the read stops, is filled in from the germline J gene. This rearrangement joins TRBV13-3 to TRBJ2-7; unclear D gene. This CDR3 comprises 12 residues. Trimming shortened V by 3 bases and J by 3 bases, and 7 bases separated the two germline ends. CDR1 is NNHDY and CDR2 is SYVADS in the germline V gene. CDR3 amino acids: CASSAADYEQYF. The sequenced CDR3 bases are TGTGCCAGCAGTGCAGCAGACTAT.

Notes on this clone: Gene names denote mouse genes. With the read ending 4 residues before the CDR3 end, the germline J gene is used to fill in that end. The rearrangement links TRBV13-2 to TRBJ2-5; 11 bases align to TRBD2. The V gene's germline CDR1 is NNHNN and CDR2 SYGAGS (reference sequence). The CDR3 has 16 residues. CDR3 bases read: TGTGCCAGCGGTGATGCAACTGGGGGGGCGCAGGAC. Translating it yields CASGDATGGAQD. The full CDR3 sequence reads CASGDATGGAQDTQYF.

In regard to this clone: Gene names and germline match the mouse. The read terminates 4 residues before the CDR3 end, so the remaining end is supplied by the germline J gene. This chain links TRBV19 with TRBJ2-1, with a weak D call TRBD2 (5 bases). The CDR3 contains 17 residues. Between the trimmed V and J ends, which lost 0 bases and 0 bases, there was a span of 13 bases. The germline V gene encodes CDR1 FNHDT and CDR2 SITEND (reference sequence). The sequenced CDR3 bases are TGTGCCAGCAGTATAGCTTGGCTGGGAAATAACTATGCT. Translated, it gives CASSIAWLGNNYA. The whole CDR3 sequence reads CASSIAWLGNNYAEQFF.

This clone was observed a few times. Gene and germline names: mouse. From the germline J gene comes the end of the CDR3, since the read stops 4 residues before it. The chain carries TRBV13-1 and TRBJ2-5, with 9 bases aligning to TRBD2. Germline V lookup: CDR1 NSHNY, CDR2 SYGAGN. V shed 2 bases, J shed 2 bases, and the junction held 12 bases outside the gene matches. This CDR3 has 18 amino acids. This CDR3 is CASSEPPWGGAGQDTQYF. The sequenced CDR3 bases are TGTGCCAGCAGTGAGCCTCCGTGGGGGGGCGCTGGCCAAGAC.

Details on this clone: The genes are named according to mouse. The read ends 4 residues before the CDR3 terminus; that terminus is restored from the germline J gene. This rearrangement joins TRBV19 to TRBJ2-1, with 10 bases that match TRBD1. The germline V gene has CDR1 FNHDT and CDR2 SITEND (reference sequence). This CDR3 comprises 14 residues. The sequenced CDR3 bases are TGTGCCAGCAGTATAACGGGACAGGGGACT. Amino acid sequence: CASSITGQGT. The whole CDR3 sequence reads CASSITGQGTEQFF.

A note on this clone: Germline and genes: mouse. The CDR3 extends 4 residues past the end of the read, so its final part is completed from the germline J gene. This chain links TRBV13-3 with TRBJ2-2; D not resolved. V lost 4 bases, J lost 0 bases, and 7 bases lay in between. CDR1 is NNHDY, CDR2 SYVADS, per germline. The CDR3 loop spans 14 amino acids. The sequenced CDR3 bases are TGTGCCAGCAGTCGAGACACAAACACCGGG. Translating gives CASSRDTNTG. The whole CDR3 protein is CASSRDTNTGQLYF.

In the case of this clone: Gene labels here are mouse ones. The observed sequence ends 4 residues before the CDR3 terminus, with the missing tail filled in from the germline J gene. The J gene is TRBJ1-1, the V gene TRBV1; 9 bases align to TRBD1. The CDR3 sequence is 15 residues long. The V gene's germline CDR1 is NSQYPW and CDR2 LRSPGD (reference sequence). V lost 4 bases, J lost 1 base, and 4 bases stayed unmatched. This chain's CDR3 is CTCSVGTGRNTEVFF. The CDR3 bases that were read are TGCACCTGCAGTGTCGGGACAGGGAGAAACACA. The complete variable domain, with remaining parts taken from reference TRBV1 and TRBJ1-1, reads VTLLEQNPRWRLVPRGQAVNLRCILKNSQYPWMSWYQQDLQKQLQWLFTLRSPGDKEVKSLPGADYLATRVTDTELRLQVANMSQGRTLYCTCSVGTGRNTEVFFGKGTRLTVV.

This clone was observed a handful of times. The gene names here belong to mouse. The read ends 4 residues shy of where the CDR3 ends; the end is completed using the germline J gene. This chain links TRBV19 with TRBJ2-5; TRBD2 aligns across 9 bases. Germline CDR1 is FNHDT and CDR2 is SITEND (reference sequence). The CDR3 extends over 14 amino acids. The sequenced part of the CDR3 DNA is TGTGCCAGCAGTAATGGGGGGGCAGAAGAC. It encodes CASSNGGAED. The full CDR3 is CASSNGGAEDTQYF.

On this clone itself: TCRdb and the translated DNA give different amino acids at residue 14; the protein presented here is the one translated from the DNA. The germline and genes are mouse ones. The CDR3 end lies 3 residues beyond the end of the read and is filled in from the germline J gene. The chain couples TRBV13-3 to TRBJ1-3, with TRBD1 matching 7 bases. V gave up 3 bases and J gave up 0 bases; unmatched junction bases: 9. This CDR3 has 17 amino acids. CDR1 is NNHDY, CDR2 SYVADS, per germline. Incomplete CDR3 DNA: TGTGCCAGCAGTGCGTACAGGGGAGGGGTTTCTGGAAATACG. Translation gives CASSAYRGGVSGNT. The CDR3 reads in full as CASSAYRGGVSGNTLYF.

On this clone itself: Gene and germline names: mouse. The read ends 4 residues shy of where the CDR3 ends; the end is completed using the germline J gene. This chain links TRBV5 with TRBJ2-7, with 11 bases fitting TRBD2. The trim removed 4 bases at V and 2 bases at J, leaving 4 bases unmatched. Germline V gene data show CDR1 as LGHNA and CDR2 as YNLKQL (reference sequence). The CDR3 is 15 amino acids. Incomplete CDR3 DNA: TGTGCCAGCAGCCCATCACTGGGGGGGCCCTAT. Protein product: CASSPSLGGPY. The full-length CDR3 reads as CASSPSLGGPYEQYF.